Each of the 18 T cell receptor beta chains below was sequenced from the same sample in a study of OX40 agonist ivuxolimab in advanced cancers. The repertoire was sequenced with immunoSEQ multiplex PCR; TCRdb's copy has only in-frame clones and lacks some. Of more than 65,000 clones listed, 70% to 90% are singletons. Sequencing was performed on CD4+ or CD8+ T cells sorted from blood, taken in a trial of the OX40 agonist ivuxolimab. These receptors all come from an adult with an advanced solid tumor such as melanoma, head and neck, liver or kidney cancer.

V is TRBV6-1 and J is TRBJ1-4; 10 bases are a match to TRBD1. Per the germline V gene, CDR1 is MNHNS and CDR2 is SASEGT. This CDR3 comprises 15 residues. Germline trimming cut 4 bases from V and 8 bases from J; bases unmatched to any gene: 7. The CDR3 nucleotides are TGTGCCAGCAGTGGATCCGGACAGGGGGGAGAAAAACTGTTTTTT. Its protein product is CASSGSGQGGEKLFF.

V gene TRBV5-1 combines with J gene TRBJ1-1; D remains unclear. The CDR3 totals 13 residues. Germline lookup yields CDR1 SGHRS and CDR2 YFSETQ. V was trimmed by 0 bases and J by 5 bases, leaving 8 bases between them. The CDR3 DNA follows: TGCGCCAGCAGCTTGGGGGTGGGAACTGAAGCTTTCTTT. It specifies CASSLGVGTEAFF.

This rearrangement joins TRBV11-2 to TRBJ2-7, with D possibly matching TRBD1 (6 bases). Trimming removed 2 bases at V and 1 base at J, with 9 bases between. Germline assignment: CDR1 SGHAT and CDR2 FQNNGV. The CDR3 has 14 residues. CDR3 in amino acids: CASSLYRASYEQYF. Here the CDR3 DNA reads TGTGCCAGCAGCTTATACAGGGCGTCCTACGAGCAGTACTTC.

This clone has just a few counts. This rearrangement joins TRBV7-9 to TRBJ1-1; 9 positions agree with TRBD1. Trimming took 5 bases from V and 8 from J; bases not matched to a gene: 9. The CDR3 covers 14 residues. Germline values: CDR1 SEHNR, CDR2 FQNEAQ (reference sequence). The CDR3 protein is CASSPGTGKKEAFF. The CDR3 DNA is TGTGCCAGCAGCCCCGGGACAGGGAAAAAAGAAGCTTTCTTT.

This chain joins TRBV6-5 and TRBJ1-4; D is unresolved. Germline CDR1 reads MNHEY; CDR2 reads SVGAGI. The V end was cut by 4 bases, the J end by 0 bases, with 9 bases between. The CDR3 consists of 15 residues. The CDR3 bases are TGTGCCAGCAGTTTTAGACCTGCAACTAATGAAAAACTGTTTTTT. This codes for CASSFRPATNEKLFF.

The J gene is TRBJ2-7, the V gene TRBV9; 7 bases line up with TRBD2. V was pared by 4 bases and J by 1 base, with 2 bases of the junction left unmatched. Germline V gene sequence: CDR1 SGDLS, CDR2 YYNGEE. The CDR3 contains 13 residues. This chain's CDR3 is CASSPSGSYEQYF. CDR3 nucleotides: TGTGCCAGCAGCCCTAGCGGTTCCTACGAGCAGTACTTC.

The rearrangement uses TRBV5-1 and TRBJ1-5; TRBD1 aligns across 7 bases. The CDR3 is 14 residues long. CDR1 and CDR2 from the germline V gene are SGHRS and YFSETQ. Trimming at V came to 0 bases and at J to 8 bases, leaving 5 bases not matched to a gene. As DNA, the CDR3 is TGCGCCAGCAGCTTGGGTACAGGGGCAGAGCCCCAGCATTTT. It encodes CASSLGTGAEPQHF.

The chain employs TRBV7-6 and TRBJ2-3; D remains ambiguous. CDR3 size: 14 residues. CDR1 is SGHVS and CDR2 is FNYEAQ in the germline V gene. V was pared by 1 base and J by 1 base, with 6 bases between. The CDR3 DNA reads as TGTGCCAGCAGCTTAGGGGTCCGCACAGATACGCAGTATTTT. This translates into CASSLGVRTDTQYF.

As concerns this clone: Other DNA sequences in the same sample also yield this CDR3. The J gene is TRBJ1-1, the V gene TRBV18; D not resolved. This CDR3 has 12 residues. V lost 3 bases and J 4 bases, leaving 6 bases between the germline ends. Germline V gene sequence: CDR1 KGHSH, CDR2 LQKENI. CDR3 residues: CASSPAGTEAFF. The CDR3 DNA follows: TGTGCCAGCTCACCCGCCGGCACTGAAGCTTTCTTT.

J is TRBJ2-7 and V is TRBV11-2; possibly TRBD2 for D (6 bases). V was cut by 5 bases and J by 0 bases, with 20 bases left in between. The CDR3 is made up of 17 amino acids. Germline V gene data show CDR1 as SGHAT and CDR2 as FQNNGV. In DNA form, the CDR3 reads TGTGCCAGCAGCCCACACCCTAGGAGGGCGAGCTCCTACGAGCAGTACTTC. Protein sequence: CASSPHPRRASSYEQYF.

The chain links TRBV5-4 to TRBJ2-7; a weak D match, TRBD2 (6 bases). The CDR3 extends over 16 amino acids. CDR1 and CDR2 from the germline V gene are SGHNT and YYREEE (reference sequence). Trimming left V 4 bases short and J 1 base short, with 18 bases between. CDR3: CASSPLPGTSSYEQYF. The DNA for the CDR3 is TGTGCCAGCAGCCCCCTACCGGGGACTTCTTCCTACGAGCAGTACTTC. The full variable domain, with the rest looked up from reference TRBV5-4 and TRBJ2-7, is ETGVTQSPTHLIKTRGQQVTLRCSSQSGHNTVSWYQQALGQGPQFIFQYYREEENGRGNFPPRFSGLQFPNYSSELNVNALELDDSALYLCASSPLPGTSSYEQYFGPGTRLTVT.

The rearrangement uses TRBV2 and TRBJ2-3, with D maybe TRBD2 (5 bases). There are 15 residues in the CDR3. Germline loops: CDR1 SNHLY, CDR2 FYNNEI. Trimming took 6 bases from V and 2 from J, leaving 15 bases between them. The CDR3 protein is CASRRASRNTDTQYF. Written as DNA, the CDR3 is TGTGCCAGCAGGAGGGCTAGCAGAAACACAGATACGCAGTATTTT.

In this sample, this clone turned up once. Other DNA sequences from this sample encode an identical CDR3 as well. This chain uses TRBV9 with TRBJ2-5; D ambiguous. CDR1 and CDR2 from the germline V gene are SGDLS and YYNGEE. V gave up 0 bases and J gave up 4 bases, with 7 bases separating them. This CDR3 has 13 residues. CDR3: CASSVGPGETQYF. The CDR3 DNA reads TGTGCCAGCAGCGTAGGTCCGGGAGAGACCCAGTACTTC.

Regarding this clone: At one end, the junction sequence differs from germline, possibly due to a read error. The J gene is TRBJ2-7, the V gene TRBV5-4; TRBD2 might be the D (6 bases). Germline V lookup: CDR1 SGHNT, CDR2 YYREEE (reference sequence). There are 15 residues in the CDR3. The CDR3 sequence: CASSLGGDMDFRRDF. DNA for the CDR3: TGTGCCAGCAGCTTGGGAGGAGACATGGATTTCCGGAGGGACTTC. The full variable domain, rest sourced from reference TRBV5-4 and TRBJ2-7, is ETGVTQSPTHLIKTRGQQVTLRCSSQSGHNTVSWYQQALGQGPQFIFQYYREEENGRGNFPPRFSGLQFPNYSSELNVNALELDDSALYLCASSLGGDMDFRRDFGPGTRLTVT.

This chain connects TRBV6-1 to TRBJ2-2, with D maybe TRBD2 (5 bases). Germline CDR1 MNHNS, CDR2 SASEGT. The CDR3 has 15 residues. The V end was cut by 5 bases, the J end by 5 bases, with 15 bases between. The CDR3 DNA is TGTGCCAGCAGTTTCCAACCCCCGGGGACCGGGGAGCTGTTTTTT. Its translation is CASSFQPPGTGELFF.

Here the CDR3 reads CASNRQGAGTEAFF. The CDR3 DNA reads TGTGCCAGCAACCGACAGGGGGCAGGCACTGAAGCTTTCTTT. The V call is TRBV2, the J call TRBJ1-1; the match to TRBD1 covers 10 bases. The V gene end was trimmed by 7 bases and the J gene end by 4 bases; junction bases not matched to a gene: 6. Germline CDR1 is SNHLY and CDR2 is FYNNEI. The CDR3 extends over 14 amino acids.

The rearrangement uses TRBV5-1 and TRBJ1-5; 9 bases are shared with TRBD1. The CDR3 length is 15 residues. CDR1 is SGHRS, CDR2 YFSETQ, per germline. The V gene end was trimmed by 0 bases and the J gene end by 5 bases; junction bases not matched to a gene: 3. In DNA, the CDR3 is TGCGCCAGCAGCTTGGACAGGGGGCAAGATCAGCCCCAGCATTTT. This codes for CASSLDRGQDQPQHF.

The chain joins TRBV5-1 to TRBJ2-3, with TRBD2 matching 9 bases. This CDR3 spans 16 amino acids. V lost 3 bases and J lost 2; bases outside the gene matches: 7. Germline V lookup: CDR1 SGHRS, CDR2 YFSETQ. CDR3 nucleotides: TGCGCCAGCAGCTCGGGGCTAGCGGGAATCACAGATACGCAGTATTTT. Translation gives CASSSGLAGITDTQYF.